This TCR beta chain was sequenced in a study of shared clonotypes between healthy human individuals. Assay execution proceeded at the deep level. It was about 210 ng DNA, 25,000 to 35,000 T cell genomes, that sorted-subset replicate PCRs used. Libraries were prepared by immunoSEQ multiplex PCR; TCRdb keeps only in-frame clonotypes and omits some of them. Of hundreds of thousands of clones detected, 95% to 98% appear once; the ten largest clones hold 0.3%. Whole-study findings and limits: How much donors shared clonotypes was expected to be affected by sequencing depth.

CD8 cells classed as naive were CD45RO-negative and positively selected for CCR7, excluding terminally differentiated effector memory CD45RA+ cells. Nashville, Tennessee was home to all donors, each a Caucasian adult. V gave up 7 bases and J gave up 2 bases, with 14 bases separating them. CDR1 is SEHNR, CDR2 FQNEAQ, per germline (reference sequence). The CDR3 covers 15 residues. Worth noting for this clone: What it recognizes is unknown.

The TCR was taken from a man aged 25-40 years in good health. The source material was naive CD8+ T cells sorted from blood. V and J are TRBV7-9 and TRBJ2-2, with no clear D. The CDR3 DNA sequence: TGTGCCAGCACCCTAGAGGCAGGAAACACCGGGGAGCTGTTTTTT. It codes for CASTLEAGNTGELFF.